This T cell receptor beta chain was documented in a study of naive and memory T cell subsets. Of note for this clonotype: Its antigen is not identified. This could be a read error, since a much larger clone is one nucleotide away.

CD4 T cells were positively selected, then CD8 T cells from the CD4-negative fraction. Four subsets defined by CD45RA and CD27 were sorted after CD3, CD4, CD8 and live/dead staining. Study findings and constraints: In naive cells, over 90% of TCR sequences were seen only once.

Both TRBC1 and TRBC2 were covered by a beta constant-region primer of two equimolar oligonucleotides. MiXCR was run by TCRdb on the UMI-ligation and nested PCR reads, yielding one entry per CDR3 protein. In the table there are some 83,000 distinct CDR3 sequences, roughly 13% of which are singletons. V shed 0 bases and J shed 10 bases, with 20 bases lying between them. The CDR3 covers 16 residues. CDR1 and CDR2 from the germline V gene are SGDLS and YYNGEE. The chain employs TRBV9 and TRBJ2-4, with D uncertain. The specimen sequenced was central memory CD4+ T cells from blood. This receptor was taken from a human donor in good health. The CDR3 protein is CASSVGVGDITPIQYF. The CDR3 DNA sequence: TGTGCCAGCAGCGTAGGAGTCGGAGACATAACCCCAATTCAGTACTTC. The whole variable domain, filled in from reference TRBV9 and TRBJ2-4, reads DSGVTQTPKHLITATGQRVTLRCSPRSGDLSVYWYQQSLDQGLQFLIQYYNGEERAKGNILERFSAQQFPDLHSELNLSSLELGDSALYFCASSVGVGDITPIQYFGAGTRLSVL.